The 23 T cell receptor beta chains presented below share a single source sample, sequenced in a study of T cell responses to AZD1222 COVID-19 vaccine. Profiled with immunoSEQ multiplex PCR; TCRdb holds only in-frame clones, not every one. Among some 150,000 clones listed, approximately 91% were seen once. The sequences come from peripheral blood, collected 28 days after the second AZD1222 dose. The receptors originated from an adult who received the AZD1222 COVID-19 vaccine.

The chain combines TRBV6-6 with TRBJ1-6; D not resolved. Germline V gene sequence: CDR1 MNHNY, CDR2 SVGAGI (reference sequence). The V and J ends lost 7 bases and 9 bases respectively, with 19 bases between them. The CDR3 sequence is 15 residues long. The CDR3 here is CASKPGHPNGSPLHF. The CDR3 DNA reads TGTGCCAGCAAACCGGGCCACCCTAATGGTTCACCCCTCCACTTT.

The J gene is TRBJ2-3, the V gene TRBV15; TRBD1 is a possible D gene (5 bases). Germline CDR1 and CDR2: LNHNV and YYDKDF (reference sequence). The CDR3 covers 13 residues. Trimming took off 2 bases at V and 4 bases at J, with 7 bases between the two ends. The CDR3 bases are TGTGCCACCAGCAGACAGGGCCCAGATACGCAGTATTTT. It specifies CATSRQGPDTQYF. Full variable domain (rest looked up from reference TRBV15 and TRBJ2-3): DAMVIQNPRYQVTQFGKPVTLSCSQTLNHNVMYWYQQKSSQAPKLLFHYYDKDFNNEADTPDNFQSRRPNTSFCFLDIRSPGLGDTAMYLCATSRQGPDTQYFGPGTRLTVL.

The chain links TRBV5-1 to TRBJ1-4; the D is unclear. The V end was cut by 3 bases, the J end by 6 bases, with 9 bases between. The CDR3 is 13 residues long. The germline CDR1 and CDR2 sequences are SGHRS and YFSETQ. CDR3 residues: CASSWAGYEKLFF. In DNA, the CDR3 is TGCGCCAGCAGCTGGGCGGGCTATGAAAAACTGTTTTTT. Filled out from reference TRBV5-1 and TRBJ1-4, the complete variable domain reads KAGVTQTPRYLIKTRGQQVTLSCSPISGHRSVSWYQQTPGQGLQFLFEYFSETQRNKGNFPGRFSGRQFSNSRSEMNVSTLELGDSALYLCASSWAGYEKLFFGSGTQLSVL.

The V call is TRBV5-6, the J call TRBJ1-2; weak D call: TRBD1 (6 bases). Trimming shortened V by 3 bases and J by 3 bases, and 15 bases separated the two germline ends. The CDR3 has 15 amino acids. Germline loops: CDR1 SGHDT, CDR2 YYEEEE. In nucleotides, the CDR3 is TGTGCCAGCAGCTGGACCGTACAGGGACACTATGGCTACACCTTC. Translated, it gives CASSWTVQGHYGYTF.

The CDR3 DNA reads TGTGCCTGGCAAACGGGGGTTTACGAGCAGTACTTC. Translation: CAWQTGVYEQYF. This chain links TRBV30 with TRBJ2-7, with TRBD2 as a possible D gene (6 bases). The CDR3 length is 12 residues. Germline CDR1 and CDR2: GTSNPN and SVGIG (reference sequence). V was shortened by 5 bases and J by 4 bases, with 12 bases between the two germline ends.

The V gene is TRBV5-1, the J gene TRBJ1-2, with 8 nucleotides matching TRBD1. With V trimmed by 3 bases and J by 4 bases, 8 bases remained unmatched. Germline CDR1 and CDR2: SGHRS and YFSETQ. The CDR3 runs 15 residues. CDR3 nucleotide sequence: TGCGCCAGCAGCTCCGGACAGGGAAGTGTCTATGGCTACACCTTC. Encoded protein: CASSSGQGSVYGYTF. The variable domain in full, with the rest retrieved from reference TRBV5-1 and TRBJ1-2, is KAGVTQTPRYLIKTRGQQVTLSCSPISGHRSVSWYQQTPGQGLQFLFEYFSETQRNKGNFPGRFSGRQFSNSRSEMNVSTLELGDSALYLCASSSGQGSVYGYTFGSGTRLTVV.

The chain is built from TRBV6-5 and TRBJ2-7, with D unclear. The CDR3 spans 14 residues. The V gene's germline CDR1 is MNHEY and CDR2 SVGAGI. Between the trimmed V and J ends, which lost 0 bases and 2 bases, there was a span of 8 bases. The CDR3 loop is CASSYSGFAYEQYF. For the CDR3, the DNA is TGTGCCAGCAGTTACTCCGGCTTCGCCTACGAGCAGTACTTC.

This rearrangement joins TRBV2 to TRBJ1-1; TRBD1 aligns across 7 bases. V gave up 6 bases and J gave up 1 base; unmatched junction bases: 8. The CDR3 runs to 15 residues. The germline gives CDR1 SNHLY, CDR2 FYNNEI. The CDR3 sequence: CASRKTGSTNTEAFF. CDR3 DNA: TGTGCCAGCAGGAAGACAGGGTCGACGAACACTGAAGCTTTCTTT.

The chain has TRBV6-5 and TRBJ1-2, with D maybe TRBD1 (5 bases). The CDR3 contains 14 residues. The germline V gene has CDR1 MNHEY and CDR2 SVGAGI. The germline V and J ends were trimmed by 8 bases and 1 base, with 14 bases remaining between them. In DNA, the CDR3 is TGTGCCAGCCGGGACGGGTCCGATAACTATGGCTACACCTTC. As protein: CASRDGSDNYGYTF.

CDR3 in amino acids: CASSNLAGSSTDTQYF. In DNA form, the CDR3 reads TGCGCCAGCAGCAACCTAGCGGGGAGCAGCACAGATACGCAGTATTTT. The genes are TRBV5-1 and TRBJ2-3; 9 nucleotides match TRBD2. CDR1 and CDR2 from the germline V gene are SGHRS and YFSETQ. V shed 4 bases, J shed 0 bases, and the junction held 6 bases outside the gene matches. The length of the CDR3 is 16 residues.

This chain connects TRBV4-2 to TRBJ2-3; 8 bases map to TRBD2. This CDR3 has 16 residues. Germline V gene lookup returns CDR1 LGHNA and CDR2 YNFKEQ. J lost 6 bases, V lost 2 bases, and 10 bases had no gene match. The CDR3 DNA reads TGTGCCAGCAGCCAACCTGTGGGAGCTAGCGGGGATACGCAGTATTTT. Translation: CASSQPVGASGDTQYF.

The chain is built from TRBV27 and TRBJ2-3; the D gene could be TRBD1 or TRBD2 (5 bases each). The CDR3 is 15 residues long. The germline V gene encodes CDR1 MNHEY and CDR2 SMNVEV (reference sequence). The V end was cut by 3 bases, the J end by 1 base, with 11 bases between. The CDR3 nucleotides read TGTGCCAGCAGTTTTTGGGGGAGCGGCACAGATACGCAGTATTTT. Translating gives CASSFWGSGTDTQYF.

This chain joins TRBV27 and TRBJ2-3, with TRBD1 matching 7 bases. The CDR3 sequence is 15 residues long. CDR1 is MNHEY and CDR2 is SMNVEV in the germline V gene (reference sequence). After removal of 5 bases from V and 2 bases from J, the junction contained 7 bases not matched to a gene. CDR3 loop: CASSLQGEFTDTQYF. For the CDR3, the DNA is TGTGCCAGCAGTCTTCAGGGGGAGTTCACAGATACGCAGTATTTT.

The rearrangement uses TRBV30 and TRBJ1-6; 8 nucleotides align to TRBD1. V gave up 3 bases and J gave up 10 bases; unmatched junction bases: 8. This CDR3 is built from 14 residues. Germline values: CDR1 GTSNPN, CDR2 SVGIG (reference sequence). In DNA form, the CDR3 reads TGTGCCTGGAGGGGCGCAGGGGGCTTGTCACCCCTCCACTTT. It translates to CAWRGAGGLSPLHF.

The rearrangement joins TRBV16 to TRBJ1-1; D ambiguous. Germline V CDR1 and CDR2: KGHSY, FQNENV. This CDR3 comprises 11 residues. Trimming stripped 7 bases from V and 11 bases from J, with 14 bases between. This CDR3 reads CASMLVSVAFF. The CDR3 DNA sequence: TGTGCCAGCATGTTGGTGAGCGTCGCTTTCTTT.

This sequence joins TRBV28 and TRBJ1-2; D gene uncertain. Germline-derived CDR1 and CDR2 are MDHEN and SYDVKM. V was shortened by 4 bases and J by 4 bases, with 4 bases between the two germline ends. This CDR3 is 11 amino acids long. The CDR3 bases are TGTGCCAGCAGTTCCCTCTATGGCTACACCTTC. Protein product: CASSSLYGYTF.

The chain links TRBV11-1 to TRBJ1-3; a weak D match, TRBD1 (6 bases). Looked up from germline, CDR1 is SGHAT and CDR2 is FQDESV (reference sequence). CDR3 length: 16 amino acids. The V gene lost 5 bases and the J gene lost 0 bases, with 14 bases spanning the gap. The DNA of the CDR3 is TGTGCCAGCAGCCCGCCACAGGGAACCTCTGGAAACACCATATATTTT. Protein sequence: CASSPPQGTSGNTIYF.

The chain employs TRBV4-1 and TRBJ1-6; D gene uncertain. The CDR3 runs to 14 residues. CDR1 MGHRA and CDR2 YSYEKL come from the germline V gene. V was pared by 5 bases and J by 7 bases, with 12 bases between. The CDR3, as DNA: TGCGCCAGCAGCTTCCGGGAGACAAATTCACCCCTCCACTTT. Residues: CASSFRETNSPLHF.

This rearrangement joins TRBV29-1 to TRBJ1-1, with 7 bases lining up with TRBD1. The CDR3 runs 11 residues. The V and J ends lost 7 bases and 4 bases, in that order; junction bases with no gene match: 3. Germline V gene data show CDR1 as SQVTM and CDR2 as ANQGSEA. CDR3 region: CSAQGVTEAFF. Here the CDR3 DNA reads TGCAGCGCTCAGGGGGTCACTGAAGCTTTCTTT. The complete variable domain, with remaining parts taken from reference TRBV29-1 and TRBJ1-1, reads SAVISQKPSRDICQRGTSLTIQCQVDSQVTMMFWYRQQPGQSLTLIATANQGSEATYESGFVIDKFPISRPNLTFSTLTVSNMSPEDSSIYLCSAQGVTEAFFGQGTRLTVV.

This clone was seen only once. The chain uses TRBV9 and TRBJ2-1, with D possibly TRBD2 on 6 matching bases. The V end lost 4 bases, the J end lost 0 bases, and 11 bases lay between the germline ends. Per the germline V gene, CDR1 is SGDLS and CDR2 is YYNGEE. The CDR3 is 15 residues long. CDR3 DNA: TGTGCCAGCAGCCCGTGGGGGGACTCCTACAATGAGCAGTTCTTC. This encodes CASSPWGDSYNEQFF. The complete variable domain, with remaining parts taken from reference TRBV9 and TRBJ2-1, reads DSGVTQTPKHLITATGQRVTLRCSPRSGDLSVYWYQQSLDQGLQFLIQYYNGEERAKGNILERFSAQQFPDLHSELNLSSLELGDSALYFCASSPWGDSYNEQFFGPGTRLTVL.

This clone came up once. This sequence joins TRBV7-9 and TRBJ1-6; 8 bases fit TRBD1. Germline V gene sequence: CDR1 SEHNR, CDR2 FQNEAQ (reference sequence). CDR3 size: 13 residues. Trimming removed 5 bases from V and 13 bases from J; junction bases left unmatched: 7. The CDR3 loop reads CASSTGQGLPLHF. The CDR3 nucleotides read TGTGCCAGCAGCACCGGACAGGGCCTGCCCCTCCACTTT.

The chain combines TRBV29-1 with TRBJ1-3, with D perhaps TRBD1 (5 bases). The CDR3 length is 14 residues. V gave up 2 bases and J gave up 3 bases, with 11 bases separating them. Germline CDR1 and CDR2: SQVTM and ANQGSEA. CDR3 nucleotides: TGCAGCGTTGAACACGGGGGACGTGGAAACACCATATATTTT. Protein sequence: CSVEHGGRGNTIYF.

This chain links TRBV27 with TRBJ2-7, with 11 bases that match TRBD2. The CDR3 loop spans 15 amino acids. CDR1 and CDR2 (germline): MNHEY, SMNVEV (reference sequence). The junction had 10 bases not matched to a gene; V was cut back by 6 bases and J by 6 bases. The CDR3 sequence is CASSRTPTSGSEQYF. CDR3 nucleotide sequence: TGTGCCAGCAGCCGTACTCCCACTAGCGGGAGCGAGCAGTACTTC.